Described below is a single TCR beta chain sequence and its context. The protocol was immunoSEQ multiplex PCR, while the TCRdb copy is restricted to in-frame clones and leaves out a portion. The sample holds over 60,000 clones, more than 90% seen once. This sample is part of a study of blood T cell repertoires in COVID-19. Trimming at V came to 4 bases and at J to 0 bases, leaving 5 bases not matched to a gene. CDR3 length: 16 residues. CDR1 is LGHNA and CDR2 is YNFKEQ in the germline V gene. The genes are TRBV4-2 and TRBJ1-4, with 7 bases matching TRBD1. The source material was peripheral blood. This receptor was obtained from a woman older than 75 with active or convalescent COVID-19. The CDR3, as DNA: TGTGCCAGCAGCCTAGGACAGGCTGCAACTAATGAAAAACTGTTTTTT. It is translated as CASSLGQAATNEKLFF.